This TCR beta chain derives from a study of blood T cells in healthy people across ages (dated by TCRdb to between 2015 and 2017). Regarding the study in general: In model experiments, roughly one uniquely barcoded TCR beta cDNA molecule per two T cells was captured by template switching. Using deep sequencing normalized with unique cDNA molecular identifiers, the study measured how TCR beta repertoire diversity changes with age. Donors were grouped into four age groups: young (average 16 years), middle-aged (about 40), aged (around 56) and long-lived (approximately 78). To avoid experimental bias, donors of different ages were distributed randomly across sequencing lanes. The study analyzed two additional independent replicas of 1 million unique cDNA reads from the same blood draw for two donors, one aged 18 to 30 and one aged 80 or older. Results the study describes overall, beyond this receptor: A strong correlation was found between observed TCR beta diversity and the percentage of naive T cells measured by flow cytometry. Total diversity estimates from one million sequenced T cells were considered lower bounds and underestimates. Because profiling used bulk unsorted PBMCs, naive and antigen-experienced compartments could not be compared conclusively. Because the CMV infection status of the donors was unknown, age-related changes in expanded clonotypes may potentially have been confounded. Compared with the aged group, the long-lived group had more naive CD4+ T cells, fewer expanded clones and increased TCR diversity, suggesting age selection. As age increased, observed TCR beta diversity per million T cells dropped in a roughly linear way, and a significant reduction was already evident by age about 40.

This clonotype appeared many times. What this receptor recognizes is not known. No much larger clone is present one base from it, and per-base qualities are unavailable. The library was prepared using 5' RACE. Sequencing instrument: Illumina HiSeq 2500. A second roughly 7 to 12 cycle PCR used a sample-barcoded 5' primer and a J-beta primer mix. Each TCR beta cDNA molecule received a unique molecular identifier from a template-switch 5' adaptor carrying 12 random nucleotides. Each sample yielded at least 3 million CDR3-containing paired-end reads. First-strand cDNA synthesis was performed from all RNA using the Mint cDNA synthesis kit, with priming by a TRBC-specific oligonucleotide. Following uracil-DNA glycosylase treatment, a first 18-cycle PCR with universal primers M1SS and BC2_uni_R was performed on all cDNA. The study's own analysis went as follows. Normalization of each sample was performed by random selection of 1 million high-quality reads, each carrying a distinct molecular identifier. Instead of being binned into consensus sequences, reads that shared molecular identifiers were thrown out. MiTCR, run with a Q25 quality threshold and the strictest error-elimination algorithm, handled CDR3 identification, clonotype clustering and error correction. A nonparametric unseen species model with Euler transformation was used to estimate lower-bound total TCR beta diversity. TCRdb reran the public reads through fastp at Q25 and MiXCR, keeping productive beta chains. For every CDR3 protein sequence, its rows merge into one entry that carries the most common genes and DNA. The V and J calls and clone size are TCRdb's, not the authors'. For this sample the table gives 600,000 or so distinct CDR3 sequences, of which less than 35% were detected only once. The top ten clones comprise around a sixth of the sample.

Looking up the germline V gene yields CDR1 SGDLS and CDR2 YYNGEE. V loses 7 bases at its end and J loses 3 bases; junction bases beyond the gene matches: 11. The CDR3 runs 15 residues from the cysteine to the phenylalanine. The sequence is cut down to CDR3 DNA, 45 bases in frame from base 1. Donors were a few dozen systemically healthy Caucasian individuals from Russia aged about 6 to 100 years. Each donor gave ten milliliters of peripheral blood, collected into EDTA-treated Vacutainer tubes. Ficoll-Paque density-gradient centrifugation was used to isolate PBMCs, with at least 6.5 million per sample. Total RNA, at least 6 micrograms per sample, was extracted from PBMCs with Trizol reagent. For every donor, an aliquot of PBMCs went through flow cytometry to measure the percentages of naive CD45RAhigh/CD27high T cells.

Material for sequencing was blood. Recombination joined TRBV9 with TRBJ2-5, and TRBD1 matches 8 of the central bases. This receptor was identified in a woman of 80 years or more in good health. The sequenced DNA: TGTGCCAGCGGATACAGGGGGTTAGGGAAAGAGACCCAGTACTTC. This is translated as CASGYRGLGKETQYF. The full variable domain, completed from the reference TRBV9 and TRBJ2-5 proteins outside the CDR3, reads DSGVTQTPKHLITATGQRVTLRCSPRSGDLSVYWYQQSLDQGLQFLIQYYNGEERAKGNILERFSAQQFPDLHSELNLSSLELGDSALYFCASGYRGLGKETQYFGPGTRLLVL.